This section outlines one TCR beta chain sequence together with its context. The data were produced by immunoSEQ multiplex PCR, yet TCRdb's version contains in-frame clones alone and is incomplete. The table lists roughly 60,000 clones, around 90% of them singletons. Time point of the sample: neoterminal ileum biopsy at postoperative endoscopy, about 6 months after surgery. This specimen comes from a study of T cell repertoires in ileal Crohn's disease. Germline-derived CDR1 and CDR2 are SGHRS and YFSETQ. CDR3 size: 13 residues. V lost 1 base and J 14 bases, leaving 13 bases between the germline ends.

The sequenced sample consisted of ileal tissue. The TCR sequence derives from an adult with Crohn's disease. The chain uses TRBV5-1 and TRBJ1-6, with D uncertain. The CDR3 DNA is TGCGCCAGCAGCTTGTGGGAGAGACAATCCCTCCACTTT. Encoded protein: CASSLWERQSLHF.